The sequence of this T cell receptor (beta chain) was determined in a study of blood T cell repertoires in COVID-19. The CDR3 totals 13 residues. CDR1 and CDR2 (germline): MNHEY, SMNVEV (reference sequence). The V and J ends lost 6 bases and 11 bases respectively, with 17 bases between them. How the authors handled the data: Researchers report that nucleated cell counts were estimated from reference gene primer amplification. Sequencing used immunoSEQ multiplex PCR; TCRdb keeps in-frame clones, though not all of them. V and J calls and clone size are given by that table; D and trimming were obtained from the DNA. The table shows about 74,000 clones, with about 80% occurring only once.

This sequence originates from a human donor in a cohort sampled during active COVID-19. This rearrangement joins TRBV27 to TRBJ1-5, with D perhaps TRBD1 (5 bases). What was sequenced was peripheral blood. Here the CDR3 reads CASSPTGTGTQHF. CDR3 bases: TGTGCCAGCAGCCCCACCGGGACTGGTACCCAGCATTTT.